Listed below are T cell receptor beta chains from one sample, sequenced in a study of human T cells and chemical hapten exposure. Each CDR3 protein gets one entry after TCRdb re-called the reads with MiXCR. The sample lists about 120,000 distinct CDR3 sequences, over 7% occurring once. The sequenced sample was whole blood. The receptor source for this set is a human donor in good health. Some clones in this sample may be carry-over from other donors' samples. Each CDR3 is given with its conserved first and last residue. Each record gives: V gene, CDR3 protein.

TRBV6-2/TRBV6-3 CASENGPLSSYNEQFF
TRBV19 CASSPLGQLNTGELFF
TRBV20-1 CSARWTGGDEKLFF
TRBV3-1 CASSQPRGGAFF
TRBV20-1 CSARVLKRPQYF
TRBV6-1 CASSEARGARNYGYTF
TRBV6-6 CASSPRDIPTMPQHF
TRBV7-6 CASSLGGDDNEKLFF
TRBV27 CASSLNRGAYEQYF
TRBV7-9 CASGVSEAFF
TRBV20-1 CSASVPGLAGAEQYF
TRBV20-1 CSARDRNSGANVLTF
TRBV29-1 CSVEPFQDTQYF
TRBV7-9 CASSSRDSGSYNEQFF
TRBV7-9 CASSLGGDEQYF
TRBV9 CASSANPGQGTGELFF
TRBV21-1 CASSKDSETFQCEQYF
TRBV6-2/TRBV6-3 CASSRDSTGVGSPLHF
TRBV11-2 CASSLEGGRGTGELFF
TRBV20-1 CSARDLEAANTEAFF
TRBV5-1 CASSSLGVTSGAWYEQFF
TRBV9 CASSVVSSNNEQFF
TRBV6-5 CASRRGLNTEAFF
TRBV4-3 CASSQEGNGTSSYEQYF